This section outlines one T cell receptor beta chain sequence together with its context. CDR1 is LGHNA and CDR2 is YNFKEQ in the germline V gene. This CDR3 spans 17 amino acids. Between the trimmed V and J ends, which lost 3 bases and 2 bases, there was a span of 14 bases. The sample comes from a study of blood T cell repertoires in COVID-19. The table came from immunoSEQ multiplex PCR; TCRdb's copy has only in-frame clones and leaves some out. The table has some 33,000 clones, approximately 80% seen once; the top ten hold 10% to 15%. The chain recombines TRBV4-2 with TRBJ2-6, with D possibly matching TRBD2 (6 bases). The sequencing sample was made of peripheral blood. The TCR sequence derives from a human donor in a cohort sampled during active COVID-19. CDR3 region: CASSQTPRRAGANVLTF. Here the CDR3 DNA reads TGTGCCAGCAGCCAGACTCCCAGGAGGGCTGGGGCCAACGTCCTGACTTTC.